This note documents a single T cell receptor beta chain sequence. The antigen remains undetermined. V lost 2 bases to trimming and J lost 3 bases; unmatched junction nucleotides: 5. This CDR3 contains 16 residues. Germline lookup yields CDR1 SQVTM and CDR2 ANQGSEA. Sorted out of PBMCs were CD4+ T cells and CD8+ T cells. The sequencing template was cDNA reverse transcribed from extracted RNA. Produced via immunoSEQ multiplex PCR; TCRdb's table is partial and in-frame only. The table shows 130,000 to 150,000 clones, with around 62% occurring only once. This sample stems from a study of CD8+ T cells in alopecia areata. Study-wide findings and caveats: Researchers report lesional scalp, most notably alopecia totalis/universalis, outstripped normal scalp in clonality.

The source of this sequence is a human donor in good health. Source material: CD8+ T cells sorted from blood. The chain has TRBV29-1 and TRBJ2-4, with 12 bases fitting TRBD1. CDR3 DNA: TGCAGCGTTGAAACGGGACAGGGGGCAGACAAAAACATTCAGTACTTC. It encodes CSVETGQGADKNIQYF.